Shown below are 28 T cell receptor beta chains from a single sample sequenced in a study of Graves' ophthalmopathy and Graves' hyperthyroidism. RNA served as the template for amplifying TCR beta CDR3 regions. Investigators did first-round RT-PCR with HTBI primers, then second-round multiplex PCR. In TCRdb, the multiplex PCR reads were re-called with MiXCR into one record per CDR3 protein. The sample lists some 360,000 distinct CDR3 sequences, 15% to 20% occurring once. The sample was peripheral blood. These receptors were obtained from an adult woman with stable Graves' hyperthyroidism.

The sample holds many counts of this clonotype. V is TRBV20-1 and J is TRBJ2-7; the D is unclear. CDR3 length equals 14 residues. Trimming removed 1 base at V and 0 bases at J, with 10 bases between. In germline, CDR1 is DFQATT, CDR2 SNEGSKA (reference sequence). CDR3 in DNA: TGCAGTGCTAGAGGGAAGGCCAGCTCCTACGAGCAGTACTTC. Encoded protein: CSARGKASSYEQYF.

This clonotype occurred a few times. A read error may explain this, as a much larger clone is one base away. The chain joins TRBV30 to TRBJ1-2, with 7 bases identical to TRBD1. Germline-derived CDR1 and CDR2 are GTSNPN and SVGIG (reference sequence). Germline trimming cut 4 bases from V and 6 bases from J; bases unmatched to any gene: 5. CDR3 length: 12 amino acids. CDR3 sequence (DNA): TGTGCCTGGAATACAGGGGACCATGGCTACACCTTC. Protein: CAWNTGDHGYTF.

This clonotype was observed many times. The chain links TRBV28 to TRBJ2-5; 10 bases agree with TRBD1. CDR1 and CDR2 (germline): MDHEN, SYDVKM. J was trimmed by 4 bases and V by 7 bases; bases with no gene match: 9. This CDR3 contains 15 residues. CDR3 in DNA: TGTGCCAGCATTGACTCACGGACAGGGGGAGAGACCCAGTACTTC. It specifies CASIDSRTGGETQYF. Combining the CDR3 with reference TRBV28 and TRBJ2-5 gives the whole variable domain DVKVTQSSRYLVKRTGEKVFLECVQDMDHENMFWYRQDPGLGLRLIYFSYDVKMKEKGDIPEGYSVSREKKERFSLILESASTNQTSMYLCASIDSRTGGETQYFGPGTRLLVL.

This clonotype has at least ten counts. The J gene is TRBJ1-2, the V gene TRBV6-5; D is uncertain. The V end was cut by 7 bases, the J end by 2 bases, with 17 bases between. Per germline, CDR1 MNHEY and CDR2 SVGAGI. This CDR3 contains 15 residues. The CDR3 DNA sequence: TGTGCCAGCACCACTGGGCCGACATCAAACTATGGCTACACCTTC. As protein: CASTTGPTSNYGYTF.

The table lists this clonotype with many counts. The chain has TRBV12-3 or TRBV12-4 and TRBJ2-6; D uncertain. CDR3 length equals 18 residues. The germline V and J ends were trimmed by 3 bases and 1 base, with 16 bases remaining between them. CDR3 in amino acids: CASSFRALLVSGANVLTF. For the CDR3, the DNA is TGTGCCAGCAGTTTTAGGGCACTTCTGGTTTCTGGGGCCAACGTCCTGACTTTC.

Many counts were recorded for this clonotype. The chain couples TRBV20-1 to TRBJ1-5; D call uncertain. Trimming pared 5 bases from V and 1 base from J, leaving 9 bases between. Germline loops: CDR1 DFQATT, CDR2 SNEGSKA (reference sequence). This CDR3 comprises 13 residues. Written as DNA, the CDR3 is TGCAGTGCTCGGGCGGGCAGCAATCAGCCCCAGCATTTT. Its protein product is CSARAGSNQPQHF.

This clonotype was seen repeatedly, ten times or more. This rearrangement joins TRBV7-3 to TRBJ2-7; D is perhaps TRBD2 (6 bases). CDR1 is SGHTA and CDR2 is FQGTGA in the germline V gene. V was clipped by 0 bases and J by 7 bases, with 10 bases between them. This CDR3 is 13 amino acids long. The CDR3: CASSLTDGTEQYF. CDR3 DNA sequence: TGTGCCAGCAGCTTAACGGACGGGACTGAGCAGTACTTC. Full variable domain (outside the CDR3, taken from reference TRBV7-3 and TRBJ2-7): GAGVSQTPSNKVTEKGKYVELRCDPISGHTALYWYRQSLGQGPEFLIYFQGTGAADDSGLPNDRFFAVRPEGSVSTLKIQRTERGDSAVYLCASSLTDGTEQYFGPGTRLTVT.

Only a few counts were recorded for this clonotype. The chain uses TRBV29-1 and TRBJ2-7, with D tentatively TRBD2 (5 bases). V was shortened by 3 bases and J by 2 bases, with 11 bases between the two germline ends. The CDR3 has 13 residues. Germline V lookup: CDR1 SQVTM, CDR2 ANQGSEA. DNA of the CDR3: TGCAGCGTTGAGGCGGGCGGGCCCTACGAGCAGTACTTC. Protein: CSVEAGGPYEQYF.

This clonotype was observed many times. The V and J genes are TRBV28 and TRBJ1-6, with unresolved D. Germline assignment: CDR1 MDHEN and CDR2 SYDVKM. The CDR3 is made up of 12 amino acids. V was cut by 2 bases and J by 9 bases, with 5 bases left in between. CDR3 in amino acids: CASSLRTSPLHF. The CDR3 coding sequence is TGTGCCAGCAGTTTACGCACTTCACCCCTCCACTTT. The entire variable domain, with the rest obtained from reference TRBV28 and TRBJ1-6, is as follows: DVKVTQSSRYLVKRTGEKVFLECVQDMDHENMFWYRQDPGLGLRLIYFSYDVKMKEKGDIPEGYSVSREKKERFSLILESASTNQTSMYLCASSLRTSPLHFGNGTRLTVT.

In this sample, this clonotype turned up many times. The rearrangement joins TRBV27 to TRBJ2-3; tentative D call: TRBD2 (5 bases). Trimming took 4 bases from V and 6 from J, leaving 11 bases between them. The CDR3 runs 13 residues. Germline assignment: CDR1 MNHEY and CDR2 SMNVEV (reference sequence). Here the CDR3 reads CASSYPGVDTQYF. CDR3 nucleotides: TGTGCCAGCAGTTACCCCGGGGTGGATACGCAGTATTTT.

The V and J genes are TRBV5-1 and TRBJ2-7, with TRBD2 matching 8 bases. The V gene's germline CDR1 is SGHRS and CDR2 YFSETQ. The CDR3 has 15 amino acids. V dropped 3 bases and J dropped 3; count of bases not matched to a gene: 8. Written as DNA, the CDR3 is TGCGCCAGCAGCTCAGCCGGGACTAGAAACTACGAGCAGTACTTC. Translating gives CASSSAGTRNYEQYF.

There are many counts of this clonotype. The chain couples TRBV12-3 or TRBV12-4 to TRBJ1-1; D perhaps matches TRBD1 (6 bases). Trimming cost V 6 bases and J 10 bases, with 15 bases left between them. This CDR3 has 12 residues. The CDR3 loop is CASSRRGRGAFF. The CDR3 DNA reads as TGTGCCAGCAGCCGCAGGGGACGGGGAGCTTTCTTT.

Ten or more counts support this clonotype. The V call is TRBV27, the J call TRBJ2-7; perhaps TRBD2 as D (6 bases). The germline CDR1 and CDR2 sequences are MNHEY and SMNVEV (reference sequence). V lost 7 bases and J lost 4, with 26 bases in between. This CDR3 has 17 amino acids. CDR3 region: CASIVTSLVFGGYEQYF. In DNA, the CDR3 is TGTGCCAGCATCGTTACTAGCTTAGTTTTTGGTGGGTACGAGCAGTACTTC.

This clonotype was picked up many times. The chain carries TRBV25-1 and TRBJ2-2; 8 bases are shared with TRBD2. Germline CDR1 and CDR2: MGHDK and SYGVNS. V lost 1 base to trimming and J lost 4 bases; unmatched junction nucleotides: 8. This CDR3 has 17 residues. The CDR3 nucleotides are TGTGCCAGCAGTGAATTGGGGGCGGGAGGAGTCACCGGGGAGCTGTTTTTT. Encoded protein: CASSELGAGGVTGELFF. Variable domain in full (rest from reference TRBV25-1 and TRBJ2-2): EADIYQTPRYLVIGTGKKITLECSQTMGHDKMYWYQQDPGMELHLIHYSYGVNSTEKGDLSSESTVSRIRTEHFPLTLESARPSHTSQYLCASSELGAGGVTGELFFGEGSRLTVL.

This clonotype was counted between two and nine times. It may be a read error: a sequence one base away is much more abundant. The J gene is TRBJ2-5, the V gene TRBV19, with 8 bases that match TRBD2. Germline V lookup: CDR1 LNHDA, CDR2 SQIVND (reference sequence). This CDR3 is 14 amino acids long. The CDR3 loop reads CASSKPGLEETKYF. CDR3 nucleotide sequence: TGTGCCAGTAGTAAACCGGGACTAGAGGAGACCAAGTACTTC.

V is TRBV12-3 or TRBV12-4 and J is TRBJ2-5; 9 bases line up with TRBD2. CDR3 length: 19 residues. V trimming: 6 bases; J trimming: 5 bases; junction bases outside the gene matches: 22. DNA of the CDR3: TGTGCCAGCAGCCTGAGAGGGATAGCGGGGGCAAACCGTCGGGAGACCCAGTACTTC. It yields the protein CASSLRGIAGANRRETQYF.

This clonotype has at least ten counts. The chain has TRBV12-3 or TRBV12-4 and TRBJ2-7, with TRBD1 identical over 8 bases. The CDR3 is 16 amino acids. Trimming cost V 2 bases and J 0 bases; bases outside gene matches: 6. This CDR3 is CASSLRNRGISYEQYF. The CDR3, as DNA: TGTGCCAGCAGTTTAAGGAACAGGGGGATCTCCTACGAGCAGTACTTC.

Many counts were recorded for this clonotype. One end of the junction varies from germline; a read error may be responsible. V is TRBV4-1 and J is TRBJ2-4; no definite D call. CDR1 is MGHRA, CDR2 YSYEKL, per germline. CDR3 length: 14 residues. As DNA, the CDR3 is TGCGCCAGCAGCCAAGAGGATGGGTGGAACATTAAGTACTTC. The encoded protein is CASSQEDGWNIKYF.

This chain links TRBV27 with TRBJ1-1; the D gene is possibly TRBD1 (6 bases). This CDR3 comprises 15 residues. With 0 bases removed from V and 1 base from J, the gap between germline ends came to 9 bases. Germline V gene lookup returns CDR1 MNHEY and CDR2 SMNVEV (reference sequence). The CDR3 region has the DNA TGTGCCAGCAGTTTATCGAGGGGGGGGAACACTGAAGCTTTCTTT. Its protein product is CASSLSRGGNTEAFF.

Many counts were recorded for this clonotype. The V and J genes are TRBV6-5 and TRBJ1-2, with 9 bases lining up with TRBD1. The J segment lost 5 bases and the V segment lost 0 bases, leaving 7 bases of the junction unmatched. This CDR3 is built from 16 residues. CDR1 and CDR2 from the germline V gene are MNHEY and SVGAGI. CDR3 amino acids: CASSYSRDRVEYGYTF. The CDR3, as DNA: TGTGCCAGCAGTTACTCCCGGGACAGGGTGGAATATGGCTACACCTTC.

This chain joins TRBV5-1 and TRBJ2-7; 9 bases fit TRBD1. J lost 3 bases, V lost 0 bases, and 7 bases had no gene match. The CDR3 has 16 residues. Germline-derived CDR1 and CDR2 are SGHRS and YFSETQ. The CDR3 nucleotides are TGCGCCAGCAGCTTGGCTCTTCCGACAGGGGGCTACGAGCAGTACTTC. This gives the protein CASSLALPTGGYEQYF.

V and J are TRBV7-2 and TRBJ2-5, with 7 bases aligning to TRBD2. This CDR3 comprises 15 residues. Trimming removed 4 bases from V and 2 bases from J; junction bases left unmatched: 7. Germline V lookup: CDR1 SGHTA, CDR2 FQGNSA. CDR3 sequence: CASSSGVGGQETQYF. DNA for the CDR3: TGTGCCAGCAGCTCCGGAGTGGGGGGGCAAGAGACCCAGTACTTC.

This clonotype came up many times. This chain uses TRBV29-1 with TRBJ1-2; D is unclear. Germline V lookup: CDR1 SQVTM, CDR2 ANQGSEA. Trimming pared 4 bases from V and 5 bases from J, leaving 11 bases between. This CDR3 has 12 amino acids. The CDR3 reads CSVAFDSYGYTF. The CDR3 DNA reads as TGCAGCGTTGCCTTCGACTCTTATGGCTACACCTTC. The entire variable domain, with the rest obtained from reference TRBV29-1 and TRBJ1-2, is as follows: SAVISQKPSRDICQRGTSLTIQCQVDSQVTMMFWYRQQPGQSLTLIATANQGSEATYESGFVIDKFPISRPNLTFSTLTVSNMSPEDSSIYLCSVAFDSYGYTFGSGTRLTVV.

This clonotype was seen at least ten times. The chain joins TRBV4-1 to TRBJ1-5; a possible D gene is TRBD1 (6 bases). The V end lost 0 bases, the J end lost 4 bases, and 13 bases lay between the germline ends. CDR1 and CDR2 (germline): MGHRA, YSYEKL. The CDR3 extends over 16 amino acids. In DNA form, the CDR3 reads TGCGCCAGCAGCCAAGAAATAGGGACACGTAATCAGCCCCAGCATTTT. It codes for CASSQEIGTRNQPQHF.

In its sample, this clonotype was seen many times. The CDR3 nucleotides read TGTGCCAGTAGTATTGGGACAGGGGGCAATCAGCCCCAGCATTTT. This codes for CASSIGTGGNQPQHF. The genes are TRBV19 and TRBJ1-5; TRBD1 aligns across 10 bases. The CDR3 contains 15 residues. V shed 3 bases and J 2 bases; nucleotides not matched to a gene: 1. CDR1 is LNHDA and CDR2 is SQIVND in the germline V gene (reference sequence).

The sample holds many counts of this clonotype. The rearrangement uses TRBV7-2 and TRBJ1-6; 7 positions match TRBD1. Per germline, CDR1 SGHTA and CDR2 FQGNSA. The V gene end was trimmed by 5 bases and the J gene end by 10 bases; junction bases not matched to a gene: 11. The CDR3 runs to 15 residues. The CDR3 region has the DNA TGTGCCAGCAGCCCGGTGACAGGGCGGGGGTCACCCCTCCACTTT. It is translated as CASSPVTGRGSPLHF.

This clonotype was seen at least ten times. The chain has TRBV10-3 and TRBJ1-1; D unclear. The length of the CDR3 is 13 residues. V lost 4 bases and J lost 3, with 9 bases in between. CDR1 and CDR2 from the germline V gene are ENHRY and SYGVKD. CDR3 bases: TGTGCCATCAGTGTTTGGATTGACACTGAAGCTTTCTTT. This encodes CAISVWIDTEAFF.

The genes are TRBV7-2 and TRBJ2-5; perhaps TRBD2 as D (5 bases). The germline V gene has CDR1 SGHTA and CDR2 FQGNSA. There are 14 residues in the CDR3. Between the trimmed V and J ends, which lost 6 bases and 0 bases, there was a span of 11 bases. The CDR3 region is CASSLHGDQETQYF. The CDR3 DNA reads TGTGCCAGCAGTCTTCACGGGGACCAAGAGACCCAGTACTTC. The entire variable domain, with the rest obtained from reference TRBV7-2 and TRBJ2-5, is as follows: GAGVSQSPSNKVTEKGKDVELRCDPISGHTALYWYRQSLGQGLEFLIYFQGNSAPDKSGLPSDRFSAERTGGSVSTLTIQRTQQEDSAVYLCASSLHGDQETQYFGPGTRLLVL.